The 30 T cell receptor beta chains presented below share a single source sample, sequenced in a study of long-term antiretroviral therapy in people with HIV. Survey-level immunoSEQ v3.0 assays were run. Using immunoSEQ multiplex PCR, the repertoire was profiled, and TCRdb retains in-frame clones only, with some absent. The data show around 15,000 clones, roughly 88% seen once. The specimen was unsorted PBMCs, collected 0.7 years before starting antiretroviral therapy. The receptors here all came from a man aged 50-60 years with HIV.

The chain has TRBV28 and TRBJ1-1; no clear D. The length of the CDR3 is 14 residues. Deletions cut 5 bases from V and 4 bases from J, with 14 bases between. Germline V gene data show CDR1 as MDHEN and CDR2 as SYDVKM. CDR3 in DNA: TGTGCCAGCAGTCAGCCTGCAGGCTCCACTGAAGCTTTCTTT. Amino acids: CASSQPAGSTEAFF.

The genes are TRBV5-6 and TRBJ2-3, with 14 bases aligning to TRBD2. There are 16 residues in the CDR3. V trimming: 4 bases; J trimming: 2 bases; junction bases outside the gene matches: 3. Germline V gene sequence: CDR1 SGHDT, CDR2 YYEEEE. CDR3: CASSGLAGGPTDTQYF. The CDR3 bases are TGTGCCAGCAGCGGACTAGCGGGGGGTCCCACAGATACGCAGTATTTT.

There are a few counts of this clone. The V and J genes are TRBV5-6 and TRBJ2-1; a weak D match, TRBD2 (5 bases). V was shortened by 0 bases and J by 10 bases, with 8 bases between the two germline ends. The CDR3 totals 12 residues. Germline V gene sequence: CDR1 SGHDT, CDR2 YYEEEE. The CDR3 sequence: CASSLGTREQFF. In nucleotides, the CDR3 is TGTGCCAGCAGCTTGGGAACTAGAGAGCAGTTCTTC.

This sequence joins TRBV18 and TRBJ2-4; TRBD1 aligns across 11 bases. With 5 bases clipped from V and 8 bases from J, the junction kept 5 bases outside the gene matches. The CDR3 spans 14 residues. Germline CDR1 and CDR2: KGHSH and LQKENI. The CDR3 is CASSSGTGGYIQYF. CDR3 sequence (DNA): TGTGCCAGCTCAAGTGGGACAGGGGGTTACATTCAGTACTTC.

The chain joins TRBV9 to TRBJ1-1, with TRBD1 matching 10 bases. The CDR3 loop spans 15 amino acids. CDR1 SGDLS and CDR2 YYNGEE come from the germline V gene. V lost 4 bases, J lost 4 bases, and 7 bases stayed unmatched. This CDR3 reads CASSPRDRGGTEAFF. Here the CDR3 DNA reads TGTGCCAGCAGCCCGAGGGACAGGGGAGGCACTGAAGCTTTCTTT.

This clone turned up a few times. The V call is TRBV4-3, the J call TRBJ1-6; unclear D gene. With 1 base removed from V and 5 bases from J, the gap between germline ends came to 9 bases. This CDR3 comprises 15 residues. CDR1 is LGHNA, CDR2 YSLEER, per germline. The CDR3 DNA reads as TGCGCCAGCAGCCAAGCCAGACACGATAATTCACCCCTCCACTTT. It encodes CASSQARHDNSPLHF.

The rearrangement links TRBV18 to TRBJ1-6; D remains unclear. The length of the CDR3 is 17 residues. Germline assignment: CDR1 KGHSH and CDR2 LQKENI. Trimming shortened V by 5 bases and J by 6 bases, and 20 bases separated the two germline ends. The CDR3 sequence: CASSDALPPDFNSPLHF. CDR3 bases: TGTGCCAGCTCAGACGCCCTACCACCAGATTTTAATTCACCCCTCCACTTT.

The chain couples TRBV6-9 to TRBJ2-5; D is perhaps TRBD2 (7 bases). The germline V gene encodes CDR1 MNHGY and CDR2 SVAAGI. Trimming pared 7 bases from V and 4 bases from J, leaving 25 bases between. CDR3 length: 17 residues. DNA for the CDR3: TGTGCCAGCAATTTTGCAAGAGGCGGGGGCATGGTAGAGACCCAGTACTTC. Encoded protein: CASNFARGGGMVETQYF.

This sequence joins TRBV11-3 and TRBJ2-7; D remains ambiguous. With 5 bases removed from V and 3 bases from J, the gap between germline ends came to 11 bases. CDR3 length equals 13 residues. Germline V lookup: CDR1 SGHNT, CDR2 YENEEA. The DNA for the CDR3 is TGTGCCAGCAGCCCCGGGCTACTCTACGAGCAGTACTTC. It specifies CASSPGLLYEQYF.

CDR3 amino acids: CASSVGTYEQYF. The CDR3 DNA is TGTGCCAGCAGTGTGGGGACCTACGAGCAGTACTTC. The chain carries TRBV11-2 and TRBJ2-7; no reliable D call. V lost 6 bases, J lost 2 bases, and 8 bases lay in between. Germline lookup yields CDR1 SGHAT and CDR2 FQNNGV. This CDR3 has 12 amino acids.

V gene TRBV4-1 combines with J gene TRBJ2-7, with a weak D call TRBD1 (5 bases). CDR1 is MGHRA, CDR2 YSYEKL, per germline. Trimming pared 2 bases from V and 1 base from J, leaving 24 bases between. CDR3 size: 19 residues. The CDR3 spells CASSQILSAQGEISYEQYF. The CDR3 nucleotides read TGCGCCAGCAGCCAAATCCTATCGGCGCAGGGCGAAATTTCCTACGAGCAGTACTTC.

Concerning this clone itself: The junction departs from the called germline gene at one end, perhaps through a read error. This chain connects TRBV7-7 to TRBJ2-1; TRBD1 aligns across 7 bases. This CDR3 spans 13 amino acids. From germline, CDR1 is SSHAT and CDR2 FNYEAQ (reference sequence). The CDR3 sequence: CASSLPGGDEQFF. As DNA, the CDR3 is TGTGCTAGCAGCTTACCAGGGGGTGATGAGCAGTTCTTC.

The V gene is TRBV2, the J gene TRBJ1-1; 8 bases map to TRBD1. J was trimmed by 1 base and V by 8 bases; bases with no gene match: 15. The CDR3 is 17 amino acids. Per germline, CDR1 SNHLY and CDR2 FYNNEI. The CDR3 reads CASFLLPGQGPNTEAFF. CDR3 nucleotides: TGTGCCAGCTTCCTTCTCCCAGGACAGGGTCCGAACACTGAAGCTTTCTTT.

This sequence joins TRBV11-2 and TRBJ2-3; tentative D call: TRBD2 (5 bases). The CDR3 spans 14 residues. The V end lost 1 base, the J end lost 10 bases, and 15 bases lay between the germline ends. CDR1 SGHAT and CDR2 FQNNGV come from the germline V gene. The CDR3: CASSLGVGLIAQYF. DNA for the CDR3: TGTGCCAGCAGCTTAGGAGTCGGACTCATTGCGCAGTATTTT.

This sequence joins TRBV5-6 and TRBJ1-5; TRBD1 matches at 9 bases. V lost 4 bases to trimming and J lost 5 bases; unmatched junction nucleotides: 7. The CDR3 has 15 residues. Germline CDR1 and CDR2: SGHDT and YYEEEE. The CDR3 DNA reads TGTGCCAGCAGCGCCGACAGGGGGAGGTATCAGCCCCAGCATTTT. Protein product: CASSADRGRYQPQHF.

A remark on this clone: Other DNA sequences within the sample encode an identical CDR3. The rearrangement joins TRBV5-1 to TRBJ2-3; 8 nucleotides line up with TRBD1. The CDR3 has 14 residues. Germline loops: CDR1 SGHRS, CDR2 YFSETQ. J gave up 4 bases and V 4 bases, and 5 bases lay outside the gene matches. The CDR3 loop reads CASSPGTGPDTQYF. CDR3 bases: TGCGCCAGCAGCCCCGGGACAGGTCCAGATACGCAGTATTTT.

The sample holds one count of this clone. This chain uses TRBV9 with TRBJ2-3, with D perhaps TRBD1 (6 bases). V was shortened by 0 bases and J by 0 bases, with 14 bases between the two germline ends. Germline V gene lookup returns CDR1 SGDLS and CDR2 YYNGEE. The CDR3 length is 17 residues. The CDR3 loop reads CASSVAGTPGSTDTQYF. The DNA for the CDR3 is TGTGCCAGCAGCGTAGCTGGGACACCGGGGAGCACAGATACGCAGTATTTT.

The chain recombines TRBV27 with TRBJ2-1; D might be TRBD2 (6 bases). This CDR3 contains 17 residues. Trimming left V 4 bases short and J 8 bases short, with 24 bases between. The germline CDR1 and CDR2 sequences are MNHEY and SMNVEV (reference sequence). CDR3 sequence reads: CASSSLFGREVAYEQFF. CDR3 coding DNA: TGTGCCAGCAGTTCCCTTTTTGGGCGGGAAGTGGCCTATGAGCAGTTCTTC.

This chain joins TRBV5-1 and TRBJ2-5, with D maybe TRBD2 (5 bases). The J call is doubtful: the DNA matches TRBJ2-7 better. From germline, CDR1 is SGHRS and CDR2 YFSETQ. CDR3 length equals 14 residues. For the CDR3, the DNA is TGCGCCAGCACCTTCGGACTGAGCTCCTACGAGCAGTACTTC. Its translation is CASTFGLSSYEQYF.

The chain joins TRBV2 to TRBJ2-1, with TRBD1 matching 12 bases. Germline loops: CDR1 SNHLY, CDR2 FYNNEI. There are 15 residues in the CDR3. V lost 7 bases and J lost 7; bases outside the gene matches: 8. CDR3 sequence (DNA): TGTGCCAGCAAGGGGACAGGGGGCGCGGATAATGAGCAGTTCTTC. Amino acid sequence: CASKGTGGADNEQFF.

The V gene is TRBV7-9, the J gene TRBJ2-7; perhaps TRBD2 as D (5 bases). The V end lost 1 base, the J end lost 3 bases, and 16 bases lay between the germline ends. Germline V lookup: CDR1 SEHNR, CDR2 FQNEAQ (reference sequence). CDR3 length: 16 residues. The CDR3 nucleotides are TGTGCCAGCAGCTTAGTTCGAGGGCTTATGTACTACGAGCAGTACTTC. It encodes CASSLVRGLMYYEQYF.

The chain has TRBV4-3 and TRBJ1-6; TRBD1 agrees at 9 bases. Germline V gene sequence: CDR1 LGHNA, CDR2 YSLEER. V shed 0 bases, J shed 13 bases, and the junction held 13 bases outside the gene matches. This CDR3 contains 17 residues. The CDR3 sequence: CASSQDWGTGGAAPLHF. The DNA of the CDR3 is TGCGCCAGCAGCCAAGATTGGGGCACAGGGGGCGCCGCGCCCCTCCACTTT.

The rearrangement uses TRBV5-1 and TRBJ1-4, with 7 positions matching TRBD1. The length of the CDR3 is 16 residues. Germline assignment: CDR1 SGHRS and CDR2 YFSETQ. The trim removed 3 bases at V and 0 bases at J, leaving 5 bases unmatched. The CDR3: CASSWDSPATNEKLFF. The CDR3 DNA reads TGCGCCAGCAGCTGGGACAGCCCTGCAACTAATGAAAAACTGTTTTTT.

This rearrangement joins TRBV9 to TRBJ2-5, with 7 bases identical to TRBD2. The V gene end was trimmed by 0 bases and the J gene end by 5 bases; junction bases not matched to a gene: 7. From germline, CDR1 is SGDLS and CDR2 YYNGEE. This CDR3 comprises 15 residues. The CDR3 sequence is CASSVGGTTDETQYF. CDR3 DNA sequence: TGTGCCAGCAGCGTAGGCGGGACTACTGACGAGACCCAGTACTTC.

The CDR3 loop reads CASSLGGEAEAFF. CDR3 sequence (DNA): TGTGCCAGCAGCTTAGGAGGGGAGGCTGAAGCTTTCTTT. The V and J genes are TRBV7-9 and TRBJ1-1; D is possibly TRBD1 (5 bases). This CDR3 has 13 residues. V lost 1 base to trimming and J lost 6 bases, with 9 bases between them. Germline loops: CDR1 SEHNR, CDR2 FQNEAQ (reference sequence).

The chain links TRBV6-1 to TRBJ2-7; TRBD2 aligns across 11 bases. V lost 1 base, J lost 1 base, and 3 bases stayed unmatched. Germline loops: CDR1 MNHNS, CDR2 SASEGT. The CDR3 totals 16 residues. The CDR3 sequence: CASSEVAGGVSYEQYF. The CDR3 DNA reads as TGTGCCAGCAGTGAAGTAGCGGGAGGGGTATCCTACGAGCAGTACTTC.

V gene TRBV19 combines with J gene TRBJ2-4; D is uncertain. The CDR3 length is 15 residues. The V end lost 4 bases, the J end lost 4 bases, and 14 bases lay between the germline ends. Germline CDR1 LNHDA, CDR2 SQIVND (reference sequence). Written as DNA, the CDR3 is TGTGCCAGTAGTAATACGAGGATCGATAAAAACATTCAGTACTTC. Translated: CASSNTRIDKNIQYF.

This clone was observed once. The chain has TRBV10-3 and TRBJ1-5, with D possibly matching TRBD1 (5 bases). The V gene lost 0 bases and the J gene lost 6 bases, with 12 bases spanning the gap. The CDR3 totals 15 residues. The V gene's germline CDR1 is ENHRY and CDR2 SYGVKD. CDR3 bases: TGTGCCATCAGTGAGTCTTTCGGGGGTTCTCAGCCCCAGCATTTT. Translation gives CAISESFGGSQPQHF.

The chain recombines TRBV2 with TRBJ2-7; TRBD1 matches 9 bases. CDR3 size: 13 residues. V shed 9 bases and J 3 bases; nucleotides not matched to a gene: 6. Germline V gene lookup returns CDR1 SNHLY and CDR2 FYNNEI. CDR3 loop: CASLGQGDYEQYF. Written as DNA, the CDR3 is TGTGCCAGTCTGGGACAGGGTGACTACGAGCAGTACTTC. The variable domain in full, completed from reference TRBV2 and TRBJ2-7, reads EPEVTQTPSHQVTQMGQEVILRCVPISNHLYFYWYRQILGQKVEFLVSFYNNEISEKSEIFDDQFSVERPDGSNFTLKIRSTKLEDSAMYFCASLGQGDYEQYFGPGTRLTVT.

This clone came up once. The chain uses TRBV5-4 and TRBJ1-5, with D unclear. V shed 3 bases and J shed 0 bases, with 4 bases lying between them. Germline V gene sequence: CDR1 SGHNT, CDR2 YYREEE (reference sequence). CDR3 size: 13 residues. The DNA of the CDR3 is TGTGCCAGCAGCTGGGATAGCAATCAGCCCCAGCATTTT. Its protein is CASSWDSNQPQHF.